This T cell receptor beta chain was observed in a study of breast tumors, draining lymph nodes, adjacent tissues. There are many counts of this clonotype. Its specificity is not known. An end of the junction differs from the germline gene, which may be a read error. MiXCR, applied by TCRdb to the multiplex PCR reads, yields one record per CDR3 protein. The repertoire holds around 130,000 distinct CDR3 sequences, with approximately 30% as singletons. Study-level results: Compared with basal-like, luminal-like tumors shared significantly more repertoire with nontumor tissue. Data fit most tumor T cells coming from lymph node, expanding in tumor. Tumors had less TCR diversity than lymph nodes, more than nontumor tissue. Data only fit, rather than demonstrated, lymph node origin of most tumor T cells.

The CDR3 is 15 residues long. Germline V CDR1 and CDR2: SGHTA, FQGNSA. Samples came from axillary lymph nodes draining the breast cancer. The receptor comes from a female donor with breast cancer. Some clones in this sample may be carry-over from other donors' samples. The chain combines TRBV7-2 with TRBJ1-2; D unclear. The sample was axillary lymph node tissue. CDR3 amino acids: CASSPTASGSSGYPF. CDR3 bases: TGTGCCAGCAGCCCTACGGCGTCCGGGAGTAGTGGCTACCCCTTC.